This section outlines one TCR beta chain sequence together with its context. V was pared by 3 bases and J by 9 bases, with 9 bases of the junction left unmatched. Germline lookup yields CDR1 SGHRS and CDR2 YFSETQ. This CDR3 spans 16 amino acids. The record originates from a study of shared clonotypes between healthy human individuals. Across the whole study: Samples came from a couple of female and three male donors aged 18 to 49. A donor's plate count was three for CD4 naive and three for CD4 memory; CD8 naive had two and CD8 memory one.

Each PCR replicate from the sorted subsets contained about 200 ng DNA, which is some 31,000 T cell genomes. Clones were sequenced by immunoSEQ multiplex PCR, and TCRdb holds only the in-frame ones, with some missing. The data show about 2.4 million clones, with 93% seen just once and 0.35% to 0.45% held by the top ten. The V gene is TRBV5-1, the J gene TRBJ2-3, with TRBD2 matching over 14 bases. Sequenced input: naive CD4+ T cells from PBMCs. Noted subset: CD45RA+ positively selected. The receptor was isolated from a man between 18 and 35 years old in good health. Some clones in this sample may be carry-over from other donors' samples. The chain's CDR3 is CASSSGLAGEVRTQYF. CDR3 DNA sequence: TGCGCCAGCAGCTCGGGACTAGCGGGAGAGGTTCGAACGCAGTATTTT.